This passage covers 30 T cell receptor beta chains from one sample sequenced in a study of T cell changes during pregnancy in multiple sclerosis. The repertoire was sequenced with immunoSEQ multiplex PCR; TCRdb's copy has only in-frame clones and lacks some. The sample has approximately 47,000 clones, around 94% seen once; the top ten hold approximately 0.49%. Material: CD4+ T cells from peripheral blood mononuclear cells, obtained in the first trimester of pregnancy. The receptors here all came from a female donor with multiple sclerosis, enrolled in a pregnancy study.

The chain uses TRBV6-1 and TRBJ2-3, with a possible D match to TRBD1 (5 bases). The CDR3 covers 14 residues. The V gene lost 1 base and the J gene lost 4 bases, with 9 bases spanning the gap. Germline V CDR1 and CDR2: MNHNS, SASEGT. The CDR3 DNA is TGTGCCAGCAGTGAAGTGGGGCTCCCAGATACGCAGTATTTT. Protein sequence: CASSEVGLPDTQYF.

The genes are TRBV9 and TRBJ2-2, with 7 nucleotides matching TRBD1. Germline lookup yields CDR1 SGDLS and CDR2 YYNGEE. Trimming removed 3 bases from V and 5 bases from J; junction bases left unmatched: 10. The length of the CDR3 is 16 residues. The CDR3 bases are TGTGCCAGCAGCGGAAACGAGGGGGCAAAGACCGGGGAGCTGTTTTTT. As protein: CASSGNEGAKTGELFF.

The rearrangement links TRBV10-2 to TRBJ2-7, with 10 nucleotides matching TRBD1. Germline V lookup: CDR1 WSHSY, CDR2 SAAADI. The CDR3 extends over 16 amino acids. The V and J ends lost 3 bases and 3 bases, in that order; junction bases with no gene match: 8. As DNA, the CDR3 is TGCGCCAGCAGTGACCCACGGACAGGGGGAATCTACGAGCAGTACTTC. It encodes CASSDPRTGGIYEQYF.

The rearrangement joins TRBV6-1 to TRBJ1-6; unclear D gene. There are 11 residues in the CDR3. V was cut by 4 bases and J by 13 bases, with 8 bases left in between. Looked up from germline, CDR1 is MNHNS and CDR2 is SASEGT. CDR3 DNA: TGTGCCAGCAGTGCCGGTTCGCCCCTCCACTTT. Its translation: CASSAGSPLHF.

CDR3 loop: CASSTLTGGVSYEQYF. The CDR3 DNA reads TGTGCCAGCAGCACCCTGACAGGGGGAGTCTCCTACGAGCAGTACTTC. This rearrangement joins TRBV13 to TRBJ2-7, with 9 nucleotides matching TRBD1. Germline CDR1 and CDR2: PRHDT and FYEKMQ (reference sequence). Trimming cost V 5 bases and J 0 bases; bases outside gene matches: 8. This CDR3 has 16 amino acids. Based on the CDR3 plus reference TRBV13 and TRBJ2-7, the full variable domain is AAGVIQSPRHLIKEKRETATLKCYPIPRHDTVYWYQQGPGQDPQFLISFYEKMQSDKGSIPDRFSAQQFSDYHSELNMSSLELGDSALYFCASSTLTGGVSYEQYFGPGTRLTVT.

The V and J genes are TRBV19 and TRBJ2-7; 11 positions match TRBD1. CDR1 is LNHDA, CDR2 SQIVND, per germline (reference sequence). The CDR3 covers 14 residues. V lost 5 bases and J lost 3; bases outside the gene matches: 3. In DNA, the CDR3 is TGTGCCAGTAGTTCCGGGACAGGGGGCTACGAGCAGTACTTC. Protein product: CASSSGTGGYEQYF.

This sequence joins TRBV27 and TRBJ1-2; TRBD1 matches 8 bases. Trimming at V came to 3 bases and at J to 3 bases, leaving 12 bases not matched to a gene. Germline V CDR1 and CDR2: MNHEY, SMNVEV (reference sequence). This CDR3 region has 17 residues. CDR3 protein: CASSFVAAGQGYYGYTF. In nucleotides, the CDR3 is TGTGCCAGCAGTTTCGTCGCCGCTGGACAGGGCTACTATGGCTACACCTTC.

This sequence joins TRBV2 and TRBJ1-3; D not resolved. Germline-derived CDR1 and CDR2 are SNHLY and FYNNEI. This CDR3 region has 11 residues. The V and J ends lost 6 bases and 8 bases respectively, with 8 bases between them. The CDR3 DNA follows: TGTGCCAGCAGAGAACGGGACACCATATATTTT. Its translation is CASRERDTIYF.

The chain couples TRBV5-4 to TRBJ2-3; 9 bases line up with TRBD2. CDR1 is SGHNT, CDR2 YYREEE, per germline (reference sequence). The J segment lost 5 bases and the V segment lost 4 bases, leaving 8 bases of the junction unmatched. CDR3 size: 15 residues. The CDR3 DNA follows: TGTGCCAGCAGCCCGCGGGGGGGCCAAGTAGATACGCAGTATTTT. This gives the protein CASSPRGGQVDTQYF.

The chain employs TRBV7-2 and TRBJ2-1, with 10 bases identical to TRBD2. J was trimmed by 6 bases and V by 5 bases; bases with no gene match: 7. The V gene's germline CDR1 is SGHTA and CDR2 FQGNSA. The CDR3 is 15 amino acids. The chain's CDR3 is CASSPAGTSVNEQFF. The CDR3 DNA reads TGTGCCAGCAGCCCGGCCGGGACTAGCGTCAATGAGCAGTTCTTC.

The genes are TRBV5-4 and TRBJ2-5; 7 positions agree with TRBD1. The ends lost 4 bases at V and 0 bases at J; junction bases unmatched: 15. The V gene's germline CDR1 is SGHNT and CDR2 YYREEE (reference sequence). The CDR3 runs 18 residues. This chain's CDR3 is CASSEPGGASWYQETQYF. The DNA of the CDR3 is TGTGCCAGCAGCGAACCAGGGGGTGCCTCTTGGTACCAAGAGACCCAGTACTTC.

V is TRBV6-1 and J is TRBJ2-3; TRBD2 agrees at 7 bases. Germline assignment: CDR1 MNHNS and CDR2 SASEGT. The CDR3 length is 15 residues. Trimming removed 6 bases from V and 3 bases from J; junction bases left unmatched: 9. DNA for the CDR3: TGTGCCAGCAGAACTACTAGCGACGGGACAGATACGCAGTATTTT. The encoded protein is CASRTTSDGTDTQYF.

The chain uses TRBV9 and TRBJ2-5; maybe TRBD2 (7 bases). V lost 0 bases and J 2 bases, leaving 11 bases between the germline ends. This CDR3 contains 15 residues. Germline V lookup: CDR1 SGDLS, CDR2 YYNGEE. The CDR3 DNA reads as TGTGCCAGCAGCGTAGTAGGGGGGGGGCAAGAGACCCAGTACTTC. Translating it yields CASSVVGGGQETQYF.

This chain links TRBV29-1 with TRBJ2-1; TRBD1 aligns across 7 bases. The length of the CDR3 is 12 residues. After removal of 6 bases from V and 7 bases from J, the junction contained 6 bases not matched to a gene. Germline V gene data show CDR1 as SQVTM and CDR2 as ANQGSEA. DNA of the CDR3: TGCAGCGTCGGCCGACAGGGAAATGAGCAGTTCTTC. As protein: CSVGRQGNEQFF.

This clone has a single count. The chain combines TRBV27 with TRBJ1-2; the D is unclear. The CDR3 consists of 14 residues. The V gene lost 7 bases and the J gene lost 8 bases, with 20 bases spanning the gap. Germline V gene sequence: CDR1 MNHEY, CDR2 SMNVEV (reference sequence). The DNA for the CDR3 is TGTGCCAGCACCCTCCGCTCAGGCAACGACGGCTACACCTTC. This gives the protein CASTLRSGNDGYTF.

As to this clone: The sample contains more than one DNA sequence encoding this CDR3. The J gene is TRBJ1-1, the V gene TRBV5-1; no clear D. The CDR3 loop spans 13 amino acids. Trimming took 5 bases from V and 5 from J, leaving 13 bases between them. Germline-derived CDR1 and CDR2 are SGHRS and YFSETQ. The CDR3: CASSLTGRTEAFF. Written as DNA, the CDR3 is TGCGCCAGCAGTCTTACGGGTAGGACTGAAGCTTTCTTT.

CDR3 nucleotides: TGTGCCAGCAGCTTAGCGATGGGGACAGTCCCAAATGGCTACACCTTC. It specifies CASSLAMGTVPNGYTF. J is TRBJ1-2 and V is TRBV7-9; TRBD1 matches at 7 bases. The length of the CDR3 is 16 residues. Germline values: CDR1 SEHNR, CDR2 FQNEAQ (reference sequence). The V segment lost 0 bases and the J segment 6 bases; nucleotides outside the gene matches: 10.

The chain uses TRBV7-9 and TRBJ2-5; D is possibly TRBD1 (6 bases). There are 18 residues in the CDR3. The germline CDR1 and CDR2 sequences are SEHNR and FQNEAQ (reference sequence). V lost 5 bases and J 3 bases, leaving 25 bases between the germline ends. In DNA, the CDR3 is TGTGCCAGCAGCCCACGAATGAAACAGGGCCGGGGAGAAGAGACCCAGTACTTC. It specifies CASSPRMKQGRGEETQYF.

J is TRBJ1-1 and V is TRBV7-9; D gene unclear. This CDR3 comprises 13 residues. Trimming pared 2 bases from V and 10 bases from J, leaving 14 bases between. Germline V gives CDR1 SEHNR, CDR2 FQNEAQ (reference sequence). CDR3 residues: CASSLKLAPAAFF. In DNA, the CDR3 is TGTGCCAGCAGCTTAAAGTTAGCTCCCGCAGCTTTCTTT.

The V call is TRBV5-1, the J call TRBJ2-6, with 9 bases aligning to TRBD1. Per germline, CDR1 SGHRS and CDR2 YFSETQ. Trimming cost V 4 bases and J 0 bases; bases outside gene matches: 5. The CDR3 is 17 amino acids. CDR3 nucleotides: TGCGCCAGCAGCCTGGCGACAGGGGGCTCTGGGGCCAACGTCCTGACTTTC. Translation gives CASSLATGGSGANVLTF.

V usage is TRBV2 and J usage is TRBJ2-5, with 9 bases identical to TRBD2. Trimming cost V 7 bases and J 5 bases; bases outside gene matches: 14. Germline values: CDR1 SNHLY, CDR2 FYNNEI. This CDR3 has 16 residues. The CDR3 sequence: CASIRTSATNRETQYF. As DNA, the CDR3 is TGTGCCAGCATCCGGACTAGCGCCACGAACCGGGAGACCCAGTACTTC.

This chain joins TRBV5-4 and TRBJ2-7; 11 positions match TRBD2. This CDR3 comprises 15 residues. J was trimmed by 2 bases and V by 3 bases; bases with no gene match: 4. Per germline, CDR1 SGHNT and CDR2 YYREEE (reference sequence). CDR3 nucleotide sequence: TGTGCCAGCAGCTGGCTAGCGGGGGGTGCCTACGAGCAGTACTTC. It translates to CASSWLAGGAYEQYF.

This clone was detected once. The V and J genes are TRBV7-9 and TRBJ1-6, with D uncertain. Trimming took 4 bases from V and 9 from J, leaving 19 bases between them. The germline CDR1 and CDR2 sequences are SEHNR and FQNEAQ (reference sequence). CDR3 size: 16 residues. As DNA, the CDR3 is TGTGCCAGCAGCTCCCCTTCGGGGAAGGGAGGTTCACCCCTCCACTTT. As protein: CASSSPSGKGGSPLHF.

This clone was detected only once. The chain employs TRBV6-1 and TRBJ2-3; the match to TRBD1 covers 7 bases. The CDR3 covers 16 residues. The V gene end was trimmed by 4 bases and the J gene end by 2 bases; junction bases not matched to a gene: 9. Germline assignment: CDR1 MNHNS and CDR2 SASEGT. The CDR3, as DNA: TGTGCCAGCAGTGGTCGGACAGGACCCCTCACAGATACGCAGTATTTT. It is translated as CASSGRTGPLTDTQYF.

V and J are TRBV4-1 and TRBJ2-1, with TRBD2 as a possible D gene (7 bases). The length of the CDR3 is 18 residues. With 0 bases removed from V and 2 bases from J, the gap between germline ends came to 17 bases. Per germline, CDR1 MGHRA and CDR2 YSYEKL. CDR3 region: CASSQDPPPGGPYNEQFF. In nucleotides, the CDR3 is TGCGCCAGCAGCCAAGACCCTCCCCCGGGGGGCCCCTACAATGAGCAGTTCTTC.

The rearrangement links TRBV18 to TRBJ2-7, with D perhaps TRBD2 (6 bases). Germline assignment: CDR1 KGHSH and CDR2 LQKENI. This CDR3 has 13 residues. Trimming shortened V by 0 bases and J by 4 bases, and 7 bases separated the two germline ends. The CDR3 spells CASSPPEGYEQYF. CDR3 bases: TGTGCCAGCTCACCACCGGAGGGGTACGAGCAGTACTTC.

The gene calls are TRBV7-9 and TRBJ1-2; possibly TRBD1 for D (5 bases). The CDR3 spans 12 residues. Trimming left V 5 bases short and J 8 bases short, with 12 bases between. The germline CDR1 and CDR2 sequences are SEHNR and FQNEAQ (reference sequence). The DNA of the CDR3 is TGTGCCAGCAGCCTAAGGGGTGAGGGCTACACCTTC. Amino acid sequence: CASSLRGEGYTF.

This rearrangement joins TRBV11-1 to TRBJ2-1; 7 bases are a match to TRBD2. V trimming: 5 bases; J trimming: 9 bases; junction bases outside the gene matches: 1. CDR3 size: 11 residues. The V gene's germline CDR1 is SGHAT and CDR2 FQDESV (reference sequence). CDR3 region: CASSAGVEQFF. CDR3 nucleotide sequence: TGTGCCAGCAGCGCGGGAGTTGAGCAGTTCTTC.

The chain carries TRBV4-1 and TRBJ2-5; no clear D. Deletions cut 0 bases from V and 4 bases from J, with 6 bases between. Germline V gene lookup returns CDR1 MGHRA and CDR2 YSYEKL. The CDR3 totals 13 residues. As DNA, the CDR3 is TGCGCCAGCAGCCAAGATATGCGAGAGACCCAGTACTTC. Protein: CASSQDMRETQYF.

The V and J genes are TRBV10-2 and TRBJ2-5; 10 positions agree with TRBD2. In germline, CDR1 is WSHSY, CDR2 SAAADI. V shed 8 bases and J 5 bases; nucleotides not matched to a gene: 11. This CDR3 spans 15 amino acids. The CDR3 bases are TGCGCCAGCGCCTCTAGCGGGGGATATCAGGAGACCCAGTACTTC. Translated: CASASSGGYQETQYF.